The clone carrying this T cell receptor (beta chain) was counted ten times or more. Its antigen is not known. Mismatch with germline at one junction end may stem from a read error. Germline CDR1 is SQVTM and CDR2 is ANQGSEA. CDR3 length: 14 amino acids. Unique molecular identifiers were incorporated into the prepared TCRbeta library. A single record per CDR3 protein comes from TCRdb applying MiXCR to the PCR reads. The top ten hold roughly 0.77% of the sample, which has 700,000 or so distinct CDR3 sequences, roughly 13% seen once. This sample stems from a study of T-cell reconstitution after alpha-beta-depleted transplantation in children. Study-level points and caveats: T-cell numbers and diversity, one year after transplant, stemmed largely from T cells that were newly produced. Roughly two months post-transplant, alpha-beta T cells reportedly originated from several hundred graft clones that had expanded.

Here the sequenced sample was PBMCs, taken before TCRalphabeta/CD19-depleted stem cell transplant. The V and J genes are TRBV29-1 and TRBJ2-1, with no clear D. This clonotype was obtained from a girl aged 2 to 9 with congenital amegakaryocytic thrombocytopenia, due to receive a stem cell transplant. CDR3 residues: CSVEGGDGYNEQFF. The CDR3 DNA sequence: TGCAGCGTAGAAGGTGGCGACGGCTACAATGAGCAGTTCTTC.